The entry below describes one T cell receptor beta chain. Its antigen is unidentified. The data were obtained in a study of a mutant IDH1 vaccine in newly diagnosed glioma. The wider study: Patients were pretreated with radiotherapy, temozolomide, or both, mostly both.

Time point denoted: week 35, safety follow-up. Doses consisted of 300 ug of mutant IDH1 20-mer peptide each, paired with topical imiquimod. There were eight vaccinations for patients, given in weeks 1, 3, 5, 7, 11, 15, 19 and 23. Data came from immunoSEQ multiplex PCR; TCRdb stores just in-frame clones and leaves some out. Of roughly 25,000 clones listed, less than 90% are singletons. This specimen consisted of PBMCs, obtained from a glioma patient whose treatment included an IDH1 peptide vaccine. This sequence originates from a man aged 25 to 40 with glioma.

The CDR3 sequence is CASSPGYPQHF. The CDR3 coding sequence is TGTGCCAGCAGCCCGGGTTACCCCCAGCATTTT. The chain joins TRBV6-1 to TRBJ1-5; no definite D call. The V end was cut by 6 bases, the J end by 10 bases, with 10 bases between. This CDR3 has 11 residues. CDR1 MNHNS and CDR2 SASEGT come from the germline V gene.